What follows is one T cell receptor beta chain and its context. Its antigen is still unknown. These data originate in a study of T cell responses to AZD1222 COVID-19 vaccine. The overall study: Pooling covered second doses at about 4 or about 12 weeks.

This CDR3 has 14 residues. V lost 6 bases, J lost 1 base, and 5 bases stayed unmatched. Per germline, CDR1 SGHAT and CDR2 FQNNGV. Measured with immunoSEQ multiplex PCR; TCRdb has only the in-frame clones, and not every one. This table holds some 100,000 clones, about 89% found once. Study-wide results and caveats: Donors in the cohort were predominantly white British and more often female, and clonal diversity was possibly underestimated. With dominance at 160-218 and 743-854, vaccine-associated CD4 TCRs spanned spike. Targeting of unmutated variant regions was reportedly seen in nearly half of spike-specific TCRs.

This chain uses TRBV11-2 with TRBJ2-7; TRBD1 agrees at 8 bases. The receptor comes from an adult in good health. The sequencing here drew on peripheral blood, taken on day 0 of AZD1222 vaccination. In DNA, the CDR3 is TGTGCCAGCAGAGCGCGGGACAGGTCCTACGAGCAGTACTTC. Residues: CASRARDRSYEQYF.